One sample yielded the 32 T cell receptor beta chains listed below, sequenced in a study of chemoradiotherapy in HPV16-positive cancers. Profiled with immunoSEQ multiplex PCR; TCRdb holds only in-frame clones, not every one. This sample yields some 2,500 clones, of which over 65% are seen a single time; roughly 9.1% belongs to the top ten. The specimen comprised tumor tissue, sampled from a patient who underwent chemoradiotherapy. The receptors stem from a human donor with HPV-associated anogenital cancer.

The chain recombines TRBV30 with TRBJ2-7; 8 bases agree with TRBD1. This CDR3 contains 15 residues. Germline loops: CDR1 GTSNPN, CDR2 SVGIG (reference sequence). Germline trimming cut 0 bases from V and 4 bases from J; bases unmatched to any gene: 8. The CDR3 loop reads CAWSVRQGSGYEQYF. The CDR3 region has the DNA TGTGCCTGGAGTGTACGACAGGGGAGTGGATACGAGCAGTACTTC.

Worth noting for this clone: Other DNA sequences in the same sample also yield this CDR3. The rearrangement joins TRBV5-6 to TRBJ1-4; D uncertain. Trimming removed 2 bases at V and 0 bases at J, with 5 bases between. Germline V gene data show CDR1 as SGHDT and CDR2 as YYEEEE. The length of the CDR3 is 14 residues. CDR3 bases: TGTGCCAGCAGCTTAATTGCAACTAATGAAAAACTGTTTTTT. It specifies CASSLIATNEKLFF.

The rearrangement uses TRBV7-2 and TRBJ2-1, with D possibly TRBD2 on 6 matching bases. Germline-derived CDR1 and CDR2 are SGHTA and FQGNSA. This CDR3 is 15 amino acids long. V was shortened by 3 bases and J by 0 bases, with 9 bases between the two germline ends. CDR3 bases: TGTGCCAGCAGCTTTAGCGGTAGCTCCTACAATGAGCAGTTCTTC. This gives the protein CASSFSGSSYNEQFF.

V usage is TRBV7-3 and J usage is TRBJ2-1; 7 nucleotides match TRBD2. V lost 5 bases, J lost 4 bases, and 11 bases stayed unmatched. This CDR3 spans 16 amino acids. The germline gives CDR1 SGHTA, CDR2 FQGTGA. Written as DNA, the CDR3 is TGTGCCAGCAGCCAACAGACTAGCTCCTTATACAATGAGCAGTTCTTC. Its translation is CASSQQTSSLYNEQFF.

This rearrangement joins TRBV2 to TRBJ1-5, with no clear D. Trimming shortened V by 6 bases and J by 0 bases, and 15 bases separated the two germline ends. There are 16 residues in the CDR3. Germline-derived CDR1 and CDR2 are SNHLY and FYNNEI. CDR3 nucleotides: TGTGCCAGCAGGGATATAGGCGGTGATAGCAATCAGCCCCAGCATTTT. Its translation: CASRDIGGDSNQPQHF.

This chain links TRBV9 with TRBJ2-3; TRBD1 aligns across 8 bases. Trimming removed 2 bases from V and 2 bases from J; junction bases left unmatched: 4. The CDR3 sequence is 15 residues long. In germline, CDR1 is SGDLS, CDR2 YYNGEE. Here the CDR3 DNA reads TGTGCCAGCAGCGTCCAGGGGGCCCCCACAGATACGCAGTATTTT. This sequence encodes CASSVQGAPTDTQYF.

The rearrangement joins TRBV9 to TRBJ1-2; tentative D call: TRBD1 (5 bases). CDR3 length: 16 residues. With 5 bases removed from V and 1 base from J, the gap between germline ends came to 18 bases. The V gene's germline CDR1 is SGDLS and CDR2 YYNGEE. For the CDR3, the DNA is TGTGCCAGCAGTGCCAGCGGGCAGGGAGTTAACTATGGCTACACCTTC. Its translation is CASSASGQGVNYGYTF.

The V call is TRBV6-5, the J call TRBJ2-2; D is unresolved. The V gene's germline CDR1 is MNHEY and CDR2 SVGAGI. The CDR3 is 14 amino acids. V lost 2 bases and J lost 2, with 6 bases in between. In DNA form, the CDR3 reads TGTGCCAGCAGTTACCTCAGTAACACCGGGGAGCTGTTTTTT. Amino acids: CASSYLSNTGELFF.

V gene TRBV6-6 combines with J gene TRBJ2-7; D not resolved. Germline loops: CDR1 MNHNY, CDR2 SVGAGI (reference sequence). The CDR3 has 11 amino acids. Trimming removed 7 bases at V and 2 bases at J, with 6 bases between. CDR3 sequence: CASTRTYEQYF. The CDR3 DNA sequence: TGTGCCAGCACCAGAACCTACGAGCAGTACTTC.

Comment on this clone: Mismatch with germline at one junction end may stem from a read error. The chain employs TRBV7-7 and TRBJ1-5; D unclear. This CDR3 has 14 amino acids. The germline V gene has CDR1 SSHAT and CDR2 FNYEAQ (reference sequence). Here the CDR3 reads CASSFVRIGQPQHF. Here the CDR3 DNA reads TGTGCTAGCAGCTTTGTTAGGATCGGTCAGCCCCAGCATTTT.

The chain recombines TRBV19 with TRBJ1-5; 9 bases map to TRBD1. Germline V gene data show CDR1 as LNHDA and CDR2 as SQIVND (reference sequence). This CDR3 has 16 amino acids. With 5 bases clipped from V and 7 bases from J, the junction kept 12 bases outside the gene matches. The CDR3 DNA follows: TGTGCCAGTAGTCCGCGGACAGGGGAGAGTACACAGCCCCAGCATTTT. Protein product: CASSPRTGESTQPQHF.

The rearrangement joins TRBV27 to TRBJ1-1; D gene ambiguous. The CDR3 covers 11 residues. Germline values: CDR1 MNHEY, CDR2 SMNVEV (reference sequence). CDR3 residues: CASRANTEAFF. DNA for the CDR3: TGTGCGTCGCGTGCGAACACTGAAGCTTTCTTT.

In this sample, this clone turned up a few times. The V call is TRBV27, the J call TRBJ1-5; possibly TRBD1 for D (6 bases). Deletions cut 3 bases from V and 4 bases from J, with 10 bases between. Germline CDR1 MNHEY, CDR2 SMNVEV (reference sequence). CDR3 size: 14 residues. The CDR3 sequence is CASSLRQGNQPQHF. CDR3 nucleotides: TGTGCCAGCAGTTTGAGGCAGGGGAATCAGCCCCAGCATTTT.

The chain joins TRBV18 to TRBJ1-1, with D unclear. Trimming stripped 3 bases from V and 7 bases from J, with 21 bases between. The CDR3 consists of 16 residues. Germline loops: CDR1 KGHSH, CDR2 LQKENI. The CDR3 spells CASSPTMSRGGGEAFF. CDR3 nucleotides: TGTGCCAGCTCACCGACGATGTCCCGGGGAGGAGGTGAAGCTTTCTTT.

The chain employs TRBV5-6 and TRBJ1-5, with D unresolved. Germline lookup yields CDR1 SGHDT and CDR2 YYEEEE. The germline V and J ends were trimmed by 2 bases and 7 bases, with 13 bases remaining between them. The CDR3 loop spans 14 amino acids. The CDR3 nucleotides read TGTGCCAGCAGCTTCCACGGGTTTGACCAGCCCCAGCATTTT. It yields the protein CASSFHGFDQPQHF. Full variable domain (missing parts from reference TRBV5-6 and TRBJ1-5): DAGVTQSPTHLIKTRGQQVTLRCSPKSGHDTVSWYQQALGQGPQFIFQYYEEEERQRGNFPDRFSGHQFPNYSSELNVNALLLGDSALYLCASSFHGFDQPQHFGDGTRLSIL.

The J gene is TRBJ1-1, the V gene TRBV11-2; tentative D call: TRBD1 (6 bases). The germline gives CDR1 SGHAT, CDR2 FQNNGV. Trimming took 1 base from V and 1 from J, leaving 13 bases between them. The CDR3 contains 16 residues. This CDR3 is CASSLGQPTGNTEAFF. The CDR3, as DNA: TGTGCCAGCAGCTTAGGCCAGCCGACAGGGAACACTGAAGCTTTCTTT.

The chain is built from TRBV5-1 and TRBJ2-1; D uncertain. Germline V gene lookup returns CDR1 SGHRS and CDR2 YFSETQ. The ends were cut back, 2 bases at V and 0 bases at J, with 15 bases in the middle. The CDR3 consists of 17 residues. CDR3 region: CASSFRIGPTSYNEQFF. CDR3 nucleotide sequence: TGCGCCAGCAGCTTTCGTATAGGGCCAACCTCCTACAATGAGCAGTTCTTC.

The V gene is TRBV27, the J gene TRBJ2-3, with TRBD2 matching 7 bases. Germline lookup yields CDR1 MNHEY and CDR2 SMNVEV (reference sequence). The trim removed 5 bases at V and 4 bases at J, leaving 12 bases unmatched. The CDR3 length is 16 residues. DNA for the CDR3: TGTGCCAGCAGTGGATTTGGGACTACCCCGCCAGATACGCAGTATTTT. It is translated as CASSGFGTTPPDTQYF.

This chain connects TRBV25-1 to TRBJ1-1, with TRBD1 matching over 7 bases. Germline CDR1 and CDR2: MGHDK and SYGVNS. V gave up 7 bases and J gave up 2 bases; unmatched junction bases: 10. This CDR3 has 15 residues. This CDR3 is CASNGGGTVNTEAFF. The CDR3, as DNA: TGTGCCAGCAATGGGGGAGGGACAGTTAACACTGAAGCTTTCTTT.

The chain uses TRBV6-5 and TRBJ2-3, with 9 bases fitting TRBD2. After removal of 0 bases from V and 5 bases from J, the junction contained 0 bases not matched to a gene. Germline lookup yields CDR1 MNHEY and CDR2 SVGAGI. This CDR3 contains 14 residues. This chain's CDR3 is CASSYSTSGDTQYF. The DNA for the CDR3 is TGTGCCAGCAGTTACTCGACTAGCGGAGATACGCAGTATTTT.

The rearrangement uses TRBV6-5 and TRBJ1-2; no clear D gene. This CDR3 spans 13 amino acids. V was pared by 0 bases and J by 4 bases, with 6 bases between. Germline loops: CDR1 MNHEY, CDR2 SVGAGI. CDR3 nucleotide sequence: TGTGCCAGCAGTTACTCCAGTGTCTATGGCTACACCTTC. This gives the protein CASSYSSVYGYTF.

The chain recombines TRBV29-1 with TRBJ2-7, with 8 bases aligning to TRBD1. V shed 7 bases, J shed 5 bases, and the junction held 10 bases outside the gene matches. The CDR3 is 13 residues long. Looked up from germline, CDR1 is SQVTM and CDR2 is ANQGSEA. The CDR3 here is CSADGQGGNEQYF. DNA of the CDR3: TGCAGCGCCGACGGACAGGGAGGAAACGAGCAGTACTTC.

This clone is a singleton in its sample. This chain joins TRBV6-5 and TRBJ1-1; the D gene is possibly TRBD1 (5 bases). With 5 bases removed from V and 8 bases from J, the gap between germline ends came to 15 bases. Germline CDR1 and CDR2: MNHEY and SVGAGI. This CDR3 region has 13 residues. In DNA form, the CDR3 reads TGTGCCAGCAGTCCCGGGACTTCATACGAAGCTTTCTTT. It yields the protein CASSPGTSYEAFF.

DNA of the CDR3: TGTGCCAGTAAGAGGGAGTATAATTCACCCCTCCACTTT. This encodes CASKREYNSPLHF. The J gene is TRBJ1-6, the V gene TRBV19; D unresolved. The germline V gene encodes CDR1 LNHDA and CDR2 SQIVND (reference sequence). V lost 7 bases and J lost 4, with 8 bases in between. The CDR3 loop spans 13 amino acids.

The chain combines TRBV6-1 with TRBJ1-1, with D hard to call. In germline, CDR1 is MNHNS, CDR2 SASEGT. CDR3 length: 14 amino acids. Deletions cut 2 bases from V and 1 base from J, with 8 bases between. The CDR3 nucleotides read TGTGCCAGCAGTGAAATGGAGGGGAACACTGAAGCTTTCTTT. It translates to CASSEMEGNTEAFF.

The chain combines TRBV5-1 with TRBJ2-1; 12 bases match TRBD2. CDR1 and CDR2 (germline): SGHRS, YFSETQ. This CDR3 comprises 16 residues. V shed 0 bases, J shed 4 bases, and the junction held 2 bases outside the gene matches. The chain's CDR3 is CASSLGTSGAYNEQFF. CDR3 DNA sequence: TGCGCCAGCAGCTTGGGGACTAGCGGGGCATACAATGAGCAGTTCTTC. Using reference TRBV5-1 and TRBJ2-1 for the parts outside the CDR3, the full variable domain is KAGVTQTPRYLIKTRGQQVTLSCSPISGHRSVSWYQQTPGQGLQFLFEYFSETQRNKGNFPGRFSGRQFSNSRSEMNVSTLELGDSALYLCASSLGTSGAYNEQFFGPGTRLTVL.

The rearrangement joins TRBV2 to TRBJ1-2; 7 positions agree with TRBD1. V lost 5 bases, J lost 3 bases, and 3 bases stayed unmatched. CDR3 length: 13 residues. Germline V CDR1 and CDR2: SNHLY, FYNNEI. This CDR3 reads CASSTDRDYGYTF. The CDR3 DNA reads as TGTGCCAGCAGTACCGACAGGGACTATGGCTACACCTTC.

The chain links TRBV13 to TRBJ2-5; D not certain. This CDR3 comprises 17 residues. The V end was cut by 5 bases, the J end by 5 bases, with 24 bases between. Per the germline V gene, CDR1 is PRHDT and CDR2 is FYEKMQ (reference sequence). The CDR3 nucleotides read TGTGCCAGCAGCCTAGTGGGATTGACTGGCAACAAGGAGACCCAGTACTTC. It is translated as CASSLVGLTGNKETQYF.

V gene TRBV19 combines with J gene TRBJ1-6; D is ambiguous. The CDR3 sequence is 13 residues long. Trimming shortened V by 3 bases and J by 6 bases, and 6 bases separated the two germline ends. Per germline, CDR1 LNHDA and CDR2 SQIVND (reference sequence). The CDR3 region has the DNA TGTGCCAGTAGTATCTCTCTTAATTCACCCCTCCACTTT. Translation gives CASSISLNSPLHF.

J is TRBJ2-1 and V is TRBV6-5; TRBD1 agrees at 9 bases. The J segment lost 4 bases and the V segment lost 4 bases, leaving 5 bases of the junction unmatched. This CDR3 has 15 amino acids. Germline loops: CDR1 MNHEY, CDR2 SVGAGI. CDR3 bases: TGTGCCAGCAGTTTGGGGACAGGGCGGTACAATGAGCAGTTCTTC. The encoded protein is CASSLGTGRYNEQFF.

The J gene is TRBJ1-5, the V gene TRBV9; weak D call: TRBD1 (6 bases). The CDR3 has 15 amino acids. Germline V gene sequence: CDR1 SGDLS, CDR2 YYNGEE. With 4 bases removed from V and 5 bases from J, the gap between germline ends came to 16 bases. The CDR3 nucleotides read TGTGCCAGCAGCCCCCGTCCGGGGGGCGATCAGCCCCAGCATTTT. Translation: CASSPRPGGDQPQHF. The full variable domain, in which reference TRBV9 and TRBJ1-5 provide the parts outside the CDR3, is DSGVTQTPKHLITATGQRVTLRCSPRSGDLSVYWYQQSLDQGLQFLIQYYNGEERAKGNILERFSAQQFPDLHSELNLSSLELGDSALYFCASSPRPGGDQPQHFGDGTRLSIL.

The CDR3, as DNA: TGTGCCAGCAGACCAGGCAATCAGCCCCAGCATTTT. This encodes CASRPGNQPQHF. This rearrangement joins TRBV2 to TRBJ1-5; D is uncertain. This CDR3 comprises 12 residues. Trimming took 6 bases from V and 2 from J, leaving 5 bases between them. CDR1 is SNHLY, CDR2 FYNNEI, per germline.